The rows below give T cell receptor beta chains drawn from one sample of a study of shared clonotypes between healthy human individuals. The assay was immunoSEQ multiplex PCR, and TCRdb's table has in-frame clones only and misses some. The repertoire holds about 1 million clones, with about 75% as singletons. The sample comprised memory CD4+ T cells sorted from blood. The receptors originated from a young man in good health. CDR3s include the opening cysteine and the closing phenylalanine or tryptophan. The D gene is left open where the match is weak. The size of a clone is reported for some rows only, either as once, few or many, or as a class for expanded clones.

CDR3 | DNA | V | size | J | D
CASTRVAGDRTGELFF | TGCGCCAGCACCCGGGTAGCGGGAGATAGGACCGGGGAGCTGTTTTTT | TRBV5-1 | - | TRBJ2-2 | TRBD2
CASTYGPNTGELFF | TGTGCCAGTACCTACGGACCCAACACCGGGGAGCTGTTTTTT | TRBV19 | - | TRBJ2-2 | -
CASSLSGTAGEKLFF | TGTGCCAGCAGCTTATCCGGGACAGCCGGAGAAAAACTGTTTTTT | TRBV7-9 | - | TRBJ1-4 | TRBD1
CASSPPGQGPDTQYF | TGTGCCAGCTCACCCCCGGGACAGGGTCCAGATACGCAGTATTTT | TRBV18 | - | TRBJ2-3 | TRBD1
CAWSVYSGWAEAFF | TGTGCCTGGAGTGTATATTCAGGGTGGGCTGAAGCTTTCTTT | TRBV30 | - | TRBJ1-1 | -
CASSSLIFEAFF | TGTGCCAGCAGCTCCTTAATTTTTGAAGCTTTCTTT | TRBV11-2 | - | TRBJ1-1 | -
CASSQVDREGTEAFF | TGCGCCAGCAGCCAAGTTGACAGGGAAGGCACTGAAGCTTTCTTT | TRBV4-1 | - | TRBJ1-1 | TRBD1
CASSQAPKGYEQYF | TGCGCCAGCAGCCAAGCCCCGAAGGGGTACGAGCAGTACTTC | TRBV4-1 | few | TRBJ2-7 | -
CASSQGSPTLEQYF | TGTGCCAGCAGCCAAGGTTCCCCGACGTTGGAGCAGTACTTC | TRBV14 | once | TRBJ2-7 | -
CASLQGMGTEAFF | TGTGCCAGCCTCCAGGGTATGGGCACTGAAGCTTTCTTT | TRBV18 | once | TRBJ1-1 | -
CAINQGLEDTGELFF | TGTGCCATCAATCAGGGGCTGGAGGACACCGGGGAGCTGTTTTTT | TRBV10-3 | - | TRBJ2-2 | -
CASSLGTGVHRGYTF | TGTGCCAGCAGTTTAGGGACAGGGGTTCATCGGGGCTACACCTTC | TRBV28 | few | TRBJ1-2 | TRBD1
CASSQSTVVREKLFF | TGTGCCAGCAGCCAATCCACAGTGGTTCGGGAAAAACTGTTTTTT | TRBV16 | - | TRBJ1-4 | -
CASSPEKRTGSGEKLFF | TGTGCCAGCTCACCCGAGAAGCGGACAGGTTCGGGTGAAAAACTGTTTTTT | TRBV18 | - | TRBJ1-4 | TRBD1
CASSLTGIEGGEQYF | TGTGCCAGCAGCTTGACCGGCATAGAGGGTGGAGAGCAGTACTTC | TRBV5-4 | - | TRBJ2-7 | -
CASSLFGQGALNEQFF | TGTGCCAGCAGCTTGTTTGGACAGGGGGCGTTGAATGAGCAGTTCTTC | TRBV5-6 | - | TRBJ2-1 | TRBD1
CASSVAQTTNEKLFF | TGTGCCAGCAGCGTAGCGCAGACAACTAATGAAAAACTGTTTTTT | TRBV9 | many | TRBJ1-4 | -
CASSHGLGAQGYTF | TGTGCCAGCAGCCATGGGTTGGGGGCGCAGGGCTACACCTTC | TRBV7-9 | - | TRBJ1-2 | -
CASSSRSSNEQFF | TGTGCCAGTAGTTCCCGATCTAGCAATGAGCAGTTCTTC | TRBV19 | - | TRBJ2-1 | -
CASSWGQGGNQPQHF | TGTGCCAGCAGCTGGGGACAGGGGGGCAATCAGCCCCAGCATTTT | TRBV7-2 | few | TRBJ1-5 | TRBD1
CASSFERGRYEQYF | TGTGCCAGCAGCTTCGAGAGGGGAAGGTACGAGCAGTACTTC | TRBV11-2 | - | TRBJ2-7 | -
CASRGRETEAFF | TGTGCCAGCCGGGGCAGGGAAACTGAAGCTTTCTTT | TRBV27 | - | TRBJ1-1 | -
CASGRVYSNQPQHF | TGTGCCAGCGGTAGGGTATATAGCAATCAGCCCCAGCATTTT | TRBV2 | - | TRBJ1-5 | -
CASTTPTGNYTCSYEQYF | TGTGCCAGCACAACCCCGACAGGGAATTATACGTGTTCCTACGAGCAGTACTTC | TRBV27 | - | TRBJ2-7 | TRBD1
CASSLLSSGNTIYF | TGCGCCAGCAGCCTTTTAAGCTCTGGAAACACCATATATTTT | TRBV4-1 | - | TRBJ1-3 | -
CASSETGNEQFF | TGCGCCAGCAGTGAGACGGGTAATGAGCAGTTCTTC | TRBV10-1 | - | TRBJ2-1 | -
CASSFTRRLAGGQETQYF | TGTGCCAGCAGCTTTACCCGGCGACTAGCGGGGGGGCAAGAGACCCAGTACTTC | TRBV7-9 | - | TRBJ2-5 | TRBD2
CASSGVRGQPQHF | TGTGCCAGCAGCGGGGTGAGGGGGCAGCCCCAGCATTTT | TRBV28 | - | TRBJ1-5 | -
CAIRDSNQPQHF | TGTGCCATCCGGGACAGCAATCAGCCCCAGCATTTT | TRBV10-3 | few | TRBJ1-5 | -
CASSLFGGRGGSPLHF | TGTGCCAGCAGTTTATTTGGGGGTCGGGGAGGTTCGCCCCTCCACTTT | TRBV27 | - | TRBJ1-6 | -
CASSLGGEGQPQHF | TGCGCCAGCAGCTTAGGGGGGGAAGGTCAGCCCCAGCATTTT | TRBV5-1 | - | TRBJ1-5 | -
CASSFSGSTDTQYF | TGTGCCAGCAGCTTTAGCGGTAGCACAGATACGCAGTATTTT | TRBV7-2 | - | TRBJ2-3 | -
CAISESGLLAKNIQYF | TGTGCCATCAGTGAGTCCGGGCTCCTAGCCAAAAACATTCAGTACTTC | TRBV10-3 | - | TRBJ2-4 | -
CASSQRGFRSTDTQYF | TGTGCCAGCAGCCAGCGGGGGTTTAGAAGCACAGATACGCAGTATTTT | TRBV7-2 | - | TRBJ2-3 | TRBD2
CASSLEGPPTDTQYF | TGTGCCAGCAGCTTAGAGGGCCCGCCCACAGATACGCAGTATTTT | TRBV7-3 | - | TRBJ2-3 | -
CASSRPGANYGYTF | TGTGCCAGCAGTCGCCCCGGGGCTAACTATGGCTACACCTTC | TRBV7-2 | - | TRBJ1-2 | -
CASSPGTSGRVTDTQYF | TGTGCCAGCAGCCCCGGGACTAGCGGGAGGGTGACAGATACGCAGTATTTT | TRBV7-2 | - | TRBJ2-3 | TRBD2
CASSPGLWAGANVLTF | TGTGCCAGCAGCCCGGGGCTTTGGGCTGGGGCCAACGTCCTGACTTTC | TRBV7-9 | - | TRBJ2-6 | -
CAISTADIYEQYF | TGTGCCATCAGTACCGCAGACATCTACGAGCAGTACTTC | TRBV10-3 | - | TRBJ2-7 | -
CASSLGTSNYGYTF | TGTGCCAGCTCACTCGGGACATCCAACTATGGCTACACCTTC | TRBV18 | - | TRBJ1-2 | -
CASSLQGNEQFF | TGTGCCAGCAGCCTACAGGGCAATGAGCAGTTCTTC | TRBV2 | - | TRBJ2-1 | -
CASQSDRLPDTQYF | TGCGCCAGCCAAAGTGACAGGCTTCCAGATACGCAGTATTTT | TRBV10-1 | - | TRBJ2-3 | -
CASSQRRGAGETQYF | TGCGCCAGCAGCCAAAGGCGGGGGGCGGGAGAGACCCAGTACTTC | TRBV4-3 | - | TRBJ2-5 | TRBD2
CASSEGTSEQFF | TGCGCCAGCAGTGAGGGAACTTCTGAGCAGTTCTTC | TRBV10-2 | - | TRBJ2-1 | -
CASSPPIRNPQQGNEQFF | TGTGCCAGCTCACCACCGATAAGGAACCCCCAACAGGGCAATGAGCAGTTCTTC | TRBV18 | - | TRBJ2-1 | -
CASSVGPGPQETQYF | TGTGCCAGCAGTGTTGGACCGGGGCCTCAAGAGACCCAGTACTTC | TRBV28 | - | TRBJ2-5 | -
CASSPTGGGYGYTF | TGTGCCAGCAGTCCTACAGGGGGCGGATATGGCTACACCTTC | TRBV2 | - | TRBJ1-2 | TRBD1
CAISEGTTDTQYF | TGTGCCATCAGTGAGGGGACCACAGATACGCAGTATTTT | TRBV10-3 | few | TRBJ2-3 | -
CASRGDDEKLFF | TGTGCCAGCCGTGGGGACGATGAAAAACTGTTTTTT | TRBV19 | many | TRBJ1-4 | -
CSVGGGGNQPQHF | TGCAGCGTTGGCGGAGGAGGGAATCAGCCCCAGCATTTT | TRBV29-1 | - | TRBJ1-5 | -
CASKAWLANTGELFF | TGCGCCAGCAAGGCTTGGCTAGCGAACACCGGGGAGCTGTTTTTT | TRBV10-2 | - | TRBJ2-2 | -
CSVAGISSYNEQFF | TGCAGCGTTGCCGGGATAAGCTCCTACAATGAGCAGTTCTTC | TRBV29-1 | - | TRBJ2-1 | -
CASSVGENTEAFF | TGTGCCAGCAGCGTAGGAGAGAACACTGAAGCTTTCTTT | TRBV11-2 | - | TRBJ1-1 | -
CAWKTSGGIGELFF | TGTGCCTGGAAGACTAGCGGGGGAATCGGGGAGCTGTTTTTT | TRBV30 | - | TRBJ2-2 | TRBD2
CASSLSQGKTFF | TGCGCCAGCAGCTTGTCGCAGGGGAAGACTTTCTTT | TRBV5-1 | - | TRBJ1-1 | -
CASSQRHSGDEQYF | TGTGCCAGCAGCCAGAGGCATTCAGGGGACGAGCAGTACTTC | TRBV9 | - | TRBJ2-7 | -
CASSLDGGKSYGYTF | TGCGCCAGCAGCTTGGATGGAGGAAAAAGCTATGGCTACACCTTC | TRBV5-1 | few | TRBJ1-2 | -